This T cell receptor (beta chain) appears in the sequencing data of a study of OX40 agonist ivuxolimab in advanced cancers. At the level of the study: Ivuxolimab, an antibody that agonizes OX40 (CD134), was administered to the patients.

CDR1 and CDR2 from the germline V gene are MNHNS and SASEGT. CDR3 length equals 15 residues. V lost 0 bases and J lost 7, with 12 bases in between. Anyone with autoimmune disease history or systemic immunosuppression was excluded. Drawing of blood for sampling happened at baseline, at cycle 4 day 1, and at cycle 7 day 1. In regard to this clone: Antigen unknown.

Repertoires were generated with immunoSEQ multiplex PCR, while TCRdb's copy carries only in-frame clones and drops some. The table has tens of thousands of clones, about four fifths seen once; the top ten hold 15% to 20%. Whole-study results and caveats: Expanded clones were, on average, more numerous among CD8+ T cells than CD4+.

The V call is TRBV6-1, the J call TRBJ2-2; D might be TRBD1 (6 bases). This sequence was found in an adult with an advanced solid tumor such as melanoma, head and neck, liver or kidney cancer. The source was CD4+ or CD8+ T cells sorted from blood, collected in a trial of the OX40 agonist ivuxolimab. DNA for the CDR3: TGTGCCAGCAGTGAAGCCAGGGGACATGTCGGGGAGCTGTTTTTT. Protein product: CASSEARGHVGELFF.